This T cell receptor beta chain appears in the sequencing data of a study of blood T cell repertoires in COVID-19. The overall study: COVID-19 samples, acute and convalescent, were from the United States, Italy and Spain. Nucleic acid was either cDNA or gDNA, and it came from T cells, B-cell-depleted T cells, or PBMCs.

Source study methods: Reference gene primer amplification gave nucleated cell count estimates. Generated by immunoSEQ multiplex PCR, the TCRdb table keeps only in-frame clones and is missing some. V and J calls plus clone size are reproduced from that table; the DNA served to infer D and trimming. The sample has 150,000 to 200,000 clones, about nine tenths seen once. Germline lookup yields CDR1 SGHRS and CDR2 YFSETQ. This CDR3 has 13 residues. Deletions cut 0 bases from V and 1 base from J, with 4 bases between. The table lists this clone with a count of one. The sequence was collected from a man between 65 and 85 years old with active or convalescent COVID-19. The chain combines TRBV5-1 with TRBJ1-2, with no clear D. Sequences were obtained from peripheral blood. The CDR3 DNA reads TGCGCCAGCAGCTTGGCAGTTAACTATGGCTACACCTTC. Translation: CASSLAVNYGYTF.